The 18 T cell receptor beta chains reported below all come from one sample, sequenced in a study of T cells after somatic rescue of genetic block (dated by TCRdb to about 2020). Library creation used the immunoSEQ multiplex PCR assay. TCRdb obtained this table from immuneACCESS and retained in-frame rearrangements with V and J assigned. These tables miss some clones; where compared with another copy, unresolved V genes account for less than half of the shortfall, and the remainder is unexplained. The sample table shows 70,000 or so clones, and roughly nine tenths are seen once. The ten largest clonotypes hold about 2.9% of the sample. The sample comprised peripheral blood mononuclear cells (PBMCs). The receptors shown here come from a man aged 40-49 years.

The genes are TRBV27 and TRBJ1-1; 8 bases align to TRBD1. J was trimmed by 5 bases and V by 5 bases; bases with no gene match: 4. Germline V lookup: CDR1 MNHEY, CDR2 SMNVEV (reference sequence). The CDR3 has 13 amino acids. CDR3 in DNA: TGTGCCAGCAGTCCCAGGGGGCGGACTGAAGCTTTCTTT. Residues: CASSPRGRTEAFF.

For the CDR3, the DNA is TGTGCCAGCAGTTACTCCAGAGACACCGGGGAGCTGTTTTTT. The encoded protein is CASSYSRDTGELFF. The genes are TRBV6-6 and TRBJ2-2; D unclear. Per germline, CDR1 MNHNY and CDR2 SVGAGI (reference sequence). Between the trimmed V and J ends, which lost 0 bases and 3 bases, there was a span of 5 bases. The CDR3 is 14 residues long.

V and J are TRBV10-1 and TRBJ1-5; D possibly corresponds to TRBD1 (5 bases). This CDR3 comprises 19 residues. The germline CDR1 and CDR2 sequences are WNHNN and SYGVQD (reference sequence). Trimming shortened V by 2 bases and J by 0 bases, and 20 bases separated the two germline ends. CDR3 amino acids: CASSEEQGRGLDSNQPQHF. The CDR3 DNA reads as TGCGCCAGCAGTGAGGAGCAGGGCCGTGGATTGGATAGCAATCAGCCCCAGCATTTT.

V gene TRBV29-1 combines with J gene TRBJ2-7, with a weak D call TRBD1 (5 bases). Germline lookup yields CDR1 SQVTM and CDR2 ANQGSEA. Trimming removed 4 bases at V and 6 bases at J, with 16 bases between. This CDR3 is built from 13 residues. CDR3 region: CSVVLTGFSEQYF. For the CDR3, the DNA is TGCAGCGTTGTACTCACAGGCTTTAGCGAGCAGTACTTC.

Written as DNA, the CDR3 is TGTGCCAGCAGCCGAGGGACGGGTGAAAAACTGTTTTTT. Protein product: CASSRGTGEKLFF. The chain joins TRBV2 to TRBJ1-4; the D gene is possibly TRBD1 (5 bases). This CDR3 has 13 residues. Germline V gives CDR1 SNHLY, CDR2 FYNNEI. The germline V and J ends were trimmed by 6 bases and 7 bases, with 12 bases remaining between them.

V is TRBV20-1 and J is TRBJ2-7; D not resolved. The V gene's germline CDR1 is DFQATT and CDR2 SNEGSKA (reference sequence). Trimming left V 6 bases short and J 4 bases short, with 10 bases between. The CDR3 has 11 amino acids. CDR3 nucleotide sequence: TGCAGTGCCCCTTTAGGGTACGAGCAGTACTTC. Translated: CSAPLGYEQYF.

The V call is TRBV4-1, the J call TRBJ2-2, with 8 bases matching TRBD2. The CDR3 covers 17 residues. Per the germline V gene, CDR1 is MGHRA and CDR2 is YSYEKL. J gave up 5 bases and V 3 bases, and 11 bases lay outside the gene matches. CDR3 protein: CASSQAFAGGSTGELFF. CDR3 nucleotide sequence: TGCGCCAGCAGCCAGGCCTTCGCGGGGGGATCTACCGGGGAGCTGTTTTTT.

This clone was seen a few times. J is TRBJ1-2 and V is TRBV19; D not certain. CDR1 is LNHDA and CDR2 is SQIVND in the germline V gene (reference sequence). CDR3 size: 12 residues. The V gene lost 5 bases and the J gene lost 8 bases, with 12 bases spanning the gap. The CDR3 region has the DNA TGTGCCAGTAGTGCTCCAGCGGGAGGCTACACCTTC. Translating gives CASSAPAGGYTF.

The V and J genes are TRBV6-1 and TRBJ2-3; D not resolved. V shed 3 bases and J shed 0 bases, with 10 bases lying between them. Germline CDR1 MNHNS, CDR2 SASEGT. The CDR3 spans 15 residues. In DNA, the CDR3 is TGTGCCAGCAGTGATTCCGCTTTTAGCACAGATACGCAGTATTTT. Protein sequence: CASSDSAFSTDTQYF.

The rearrangement joins TRBV27 to TRBJ2-7; D unclear. The V and J ends lost 2 bases and 0 bases respectively, with 8 bases between them. The germline V gene has CDR1 MNHEY and CDR2 SMNVEV (reference sequence). The CDR3 extends over 14 amino acids. The CDR3 region has the DNA TGTGCCAGCAGTTTAAACCGTTACTCCTACGAGCAGTACTTC. It specifies CASSLNRYSYEQYF.

The J gene is TRBJ2-1, the V gene TRBV2; 7 positions agree with TRBD2. The CDR3 has 16 residues. Germline trimming cut 6 bases from V and 5 bases from J; bases unmatched to any gene: 13. Germline V gives CDR1 SNHLY, CDR2 FYNNEI. CDR3 in DNA: TGTGCCAGCAGCGGAGCCGCGGGACTACGCGACAATGAGCAGTTCTTC. This encodes CASSGAAGLRDNEQFF.

This chain connects TRBV5-1 to TRBJ2-5; D remains ambiguous. Per the germline V gene, CDR1 is SGHRS and CDR2 is YFSETQ. This CDR3 spans 11 amino acids. The V and J ends lost 2 bases and 2 bases respectively, with 1 base between them. The CDR3 sequence: CASSLQETQYF. In DNA form, the CDR3 reads TGCGCCAGCAGCTTACAAGAGACCCAGTACTTC.

The V call is TRBV18, the J call TRBJ2-5; the D gene is possibly TRBD2 (6 bases). The V gene lost 2 bases and the J gene lost 5 bases, with 15 bases spanning the gap. The V gene's germline CDR1 is KGHSH and CDR2 LQKENI. The CDR3 covers 15 residues. The CDR3 loop reads CASSPFHSGEETQYF. In nucleotides, the CDR3 is TGTGCCAGCTCACCATTCCATTCGGGGGAGGAGACCCAGTACTTC.

In DNA, the CDR3 is TGTGCCAGCCGACAGACAGGTGGTACCGGGGAGCTGTTTTTT. Residues: CASRQTGGTGELFF. The chain has TRBV28 and TRBJ2-2, with D possibly TRBD1 on 6 matching bases. CDR3 length: 14 amino acids. The V gene lost 8 bases and the J gene lost 5 bases, with 15 bases spanning the gap. Germline CDR1 MDHEN, CDR2 SYDVKM.

This clone was seen only once. The chain carries TRBV7-9 and TRBJ1-4; TRBD1 matches at 9 bases. CDR1 and CDR2 from the germline V gene are SEHNR and FQNEAQ (reference sequence). Trimming cost V 5 bases and J 0 bases; bases outside gene matches: 4. The CDR3 contains 16 residues. CDR3: CASSPGQGPTNEKLFF. The CDR3 DNA follows: TGTGCCAGCAGCCCGGGACAGGGTCCAACTAATGAAAAACTGTTTTTT.

The V gene is TRBV7-2, the J gene TRBJ1-6; 7 nucleotides line up with TRBD1. After removal of 3 bases from V and 6 bases from J, the junction contained 2 bases not matched to a gene. From germline, CDR1 is SGHTA and CDR2 FQGNSA. The CDR3 covers 14 residues. CDR3 residues: CASSFRDSNSPLHF. The CDR3 bases are TGTGCCAGCAGCTTCCGGGACAGTAATTCACCCCTCCACTTT.

This chain uses TRBV2 with TRBJ1-2, with D hard to call. Trimming shortened V by 6 bases and J by 0 bases, and 8 bases separated the two germline ends. CDR1 is SNHLY and CDR2 is FYNNEI in the germline V gene. The CDR3 length is 13 residues. CDR3 DNA sequence: TGTGCCAGCAGACAGCCATCTAACTATGGCTACACCTTC. Translated, it gives CASRQPSNYGYTF.

This chain uses TRBV7-9 with TRBJ2-5; the match to TRBD1 covers 9 bases. Germline CDR1 and CDR2: SEHNR and FQNEAQ (reference sequence). The CDR3 length is 11 residues. The V and J ends lost 5 bases and 14 bases, in that order; junction bases with no gene match: 6. The CDR3 DNA is TGTGCCAGCAGCGAAGACAGGGGGACTTACTTC. It yields the protein CASSEDRGTYF.